These 21 T cell receptor beta chains share one sample of origin, sequenced in a study of vaccination and CD4 T cells after COVID-19. Treatment reported: roughly nine-day PBMC culture with coronavirus spike peptide pools or control peptides (ViraFEST assay). The Oncomine TCR Beta short-read assay sequenced DNA from cultured CD4+ T cells. In TCRdb, the PCR reads were re-called with MiXCR into one record per CDR3 protein. In the table there are some 9,600 distinct CDR3 sequences, around 60% of which are singletons. These TCRs' antigens remain unknown. Sequencing was done on a sample of CD4+ T cells from blood, cultured in vitro. These receptors were collected from a human donor who had recovered from COVID-19.

The chain couples TRBV6-1 to TRBJ1-5; 7 nucleotides line up with TRBD1. There are 15 residues in the CDR3. Germline V gene sequence: CDR1 MNHNS, CDR2 SASEGT. V shed 8 bases, J shed 0 bases, and the junction held 7 bases outside the gene matches. The CDR3 protein is CASGPTGISNQPQHF. CDR3 DNA sequence: TGTGCCAGCGGACCGACAGGGATTAGCAATCAGCCCCAGCATTTT.

V is TRBV6-1 and J is TRBJ2-7; a weak D match, TRBD2 (5 bases). The V end lost 6 bases, the J end lost 6 bases, and 18 bases lay between the germline ends. The CDR3 has 14 amino acids. Germline V gene data show CDR1 as MNHNS and CDR2 as SASEGT. The CDR3 sequence is CASRKVGLAREQYF. In nucleotides, the CDR3 is TGTGCCAGCAGAAAGGTGGGCTTAGCGCGCGAGCAGTACTTC.

This chain uses TRBV12-3 or TRBV12-4 with TRBJ2-3, with TRBD1 as a possible D gene (6 bases). V was trimmed by 6 bases and J by 3 bases, leaving 22 bases between them. There are 17 residues in the CDR3. CDR3 residues: CASSPTQGHGTTDTQYF. For the CDR3, the DNA is TGTGCCAGCAGCCCCACCCAGGGGCACGGGACAACAGATACGCAGTATTTT.

The chain is built from TRBV6-5 and TRBJ1-2; TRBD1 matches at 7 bases. The CDR3 contains 14 residues. Trimming took 3 bases from V and 4 from J; bases not matched to a gene: 5. Germline CDR1 and CDR2: MNHEY and SVGAGI. Here the CDR3 reads CASSYATGVYGYTF. The CDR3 region has the DNA TGTGCCAGCAGTTATGCCACAGGGGTCTATGGCTACACCTTC.

V gene TRBV7-8 combines with J gene TRBJ1-1; TRBD1 might be the D (6 bases). CDR1 is SGHVS, CDR2 FQNEAQ, per germline. The CDR3 contains 14 residues. Deletions cut 1 base from V and 5 bases from J, with 11 bases between. The CDR3 loop reads CASSLGTARTEAFF. Written as DNA, the CDR3 is TGTGCCAGCAGCTTAGGGACAGCTAGGACTGAAGCTTTCTTT.

This chain connects TRBV24-1 to TRBJ1-1, with D tentatively TRBD1 (6 bases). CDR3 length: 14 amino acids. Trimming stripped 5 bases from V and 1 base from J, with 10 bases between. Germline V gene data show CDR1 as KGHDR and CDR2 as SFDVKD. The CDR3 reads CATSGGHRNTEAFF. CDR3 nucleotides: TGTGCCACCAGTGGGGGGCACCGGAACACTGAAGCTTTCTTT.

The V call is TRBV7-2, the J call TRBJ1-2; TRBD1 might be the D (5 bases). V lost 1 base to trimming and J lost 7 bases, with 10 bases between them. There are 13 residues in the CDR3. Germline V CDR1 and CDR2: SGHTA, FQGNSA. CDR3 loop: CASSLEGARGYTF. For the CDR3, the DNA is TGTGCCAGCAGCTTAGAAGGGGCGCGTGGCTACACCTTC.

V is TRBV6-1 and J is TRBJ2-2; 8 bases are a match to TRBD2. CDR1 MNHNS and CDR2 SASEGT come from the germline V gene. The CDR3 is made up of 12 amino acids. Unmatched junction bases numbered 1, after V lost 6 bases and J lost 7 bases. The chain's CDR3 is CASRRGGGELFF. The CDR3 DNA follows: TGTGCCAGCAGACGGGGGGGCGGGGAGCTGTTTTTT.

The chain couples TRBV20-1 to TRBJ2-3; D is undetermined. Per germline, CDR1 DFQATT and CDR2 SNEGSKA (reference sequence). Trimming stripped 6 bases from V and 1 base from J, with 8 bases between. This CDR3 region has 12 residues. The DNA of the CDR3 is TGCAGTGCCCCCCCGGGCACAGATACGCAGTATTTT. Translated: CSAPPGTDTQYF.

In this sample, this clonotype turned up a few times. The rearrangement links TRBV30 to TRBJ2-5; D remains ambiguous. V gave up 2 bases and J gave up 7 bases, with 17 bases separating them. Per the germline V gene, CDR1 is GTSNPN and CDR2 is SVGIG (reference sequence). The CDR3 spans 14 residues. The CDR3 DNA is TGTGCCTGGAGTCCACTGGACCCCTGGGGGACCCAGTACTTC. This sequence encodes CAWSPLDPWGTQYF.

DNA of the CDR3: TGCAGTGCCGGTGGGCCGGATACGCAGTATTTT. Its translation: CSAGGPDTQYF. J is TRBJ2-3 and V is TRBV20-1; D gene uncertain. This CDR3 contains 11 residues. From germline, CDR1 is DFQATT and CDR2 SNEGSKA (reference sequence). V lost 6 bases and J lost 6, with 10 bases in between.

The V gene is TRBV7-9, the J gene TRBJ1-1; the match to TRBD1 covers 8 bases. With V trimmed by 3 bases and J by 4 bases, 4 bases remained unmatched. Per germline, CDR1 SEHNR and CDR2 FQNEAQ (reference sequence). The CDR3 covers 14 residues. CDR3 loop: CASSLSGGVTEAFF. The CDR3 nucleotides are TGTGCCAGCAGCTTGTCAGGGGGCGTCACTGAAGCTTTCTTT.

V gene TRBV20-1 combines with J gene TRBJ2-5, with 13 bases that match TRBD2. Per the germline V gene, CDR1 is DFQATT and CDR2 is SNEGSKA (reference sequence). With 1 base clipped from V and 1 base from J, the junction kept 6 bases outside the gene matches. CDR3 length: 17 amino acids. In DNA form, the CDR3 reads TGCAGTGCTAGAGGTGGACTAGCGGGAGCACCCCAAGAGACCCAGTACTTC. This codes for CSARGGLAGAPQETQYF.

The sample holds a few counts of this clonotype. The V gene is TRBV20-1, the J gene TRBJ2-5; TRBD1 aligns across 8 bases. Trimming cost V 5 bases and J 5 bases; bases outside gene matches: 4. CDR3 length: 12 residues. Germline assignment: CDR1 DFQATT and CDR2 SNEGSKA (reference sequence). The CDR3 protein is CSAVRQGETQYF. The CDR3, as DNA: TGCAGTGCTGTTCGACAGGGGGAGACCCAGTACTTC.

This clonotype was found a few times. The chain employs TRBV30 and TRBJ2-3; 7 positions match TRBD2. CDR3 size: 14 residues. Germline lookup yields CDR1 GTSNPN and CDR2 SVGIG (reference sequence). J was trimmed by 0 bases and V by 7 bases; bases with no gene match: 7. In DNA form, the CDR3 reads TGTGCCTTTGCCCTAGCGGCTAGCACAGATACGCAGTATTTT. Its protein is CAFALAASTDTQYF.

V and J are TRBV29-1 and TRBJ2-7, with 8 nucleotides matching TRBD2. From germline, CDR1 is SQVTM and CDR2 ANQGSEA. The V gene end was trimmed by 3 bases and the J gene end by 3 bases; junction bases not matched to a gene: 1. The CDR3 consists of 12 residues. CDR3 residues: CSVETSVYEQYF. The CDR3 DNA is TGCAGCGTTGAGACTAGCGTCTACGAGCAGTACTTC.

This clonotype was detected only once. Given the absence of the conserved phenylalanine or tryptophan at the CDR3 end, a read error is likely. The gene calls are TRBV20-1 and TRBJ2-7; possibly TRBD2 for D (5 bases). The V gene lost 0 bases and the J gene lost 6 bases, with 9 bases spanning the gap. The CDR3 loop spans 12 amino acids. Germline CDR1 reads DFQATT; CDR2 reads SNEGSKA (reference sequence). CDR3 coding DNA: TGCAGTGCTAGAGATCCGAGGGCCGAGCAGTACCTC. Its translation is CSARDPRAEQYL.

This rearrangement joins TRBV4-3 to TRBJ2-7; 13 bases match TRBD2. Per germline, CDR1 LGHNA and CDR2 YSLEER. V gave up 0 bases and J gave up 4 bases; unmatched junction bases: 9. The CDR3 has 18 amino acids. The CDR3 here is CASSQDLQRLAGGYEQYF. The CDR3 coding sequence is TGCGCCAGCAGCCAAGACCTTCAGAGACTAGCGGGAGGATACGAGCAGTACTTC.

By sample fraction, this clonotype is medium-sized. The V and J genes are TRBV19 and TRBJ2-5; D assignment may be TRBD1 or TRBD2 (5 bases each). Germline assignment: CDR1 LNHDA and CDR2 SQIVND (reference sequence). V lost 5 bases to trimming and J lost 5 bases, with 18 bases between them. The CDR3 is 15 residues long. The CDR3 reads CASSPPGLRGETQYF. CDR3 nucleotides: TGTGCCAGTAGTCCGCCGGGCTTGAGGGGCGAGACCCAGTACTTC.

This sequence joins TRBV19 and TRBJ2-3; TRBD1 aligns across 11 bases. The CDR3 covers 14 residues. Germline V lookup: CDR1 LNHDA, CDR2 SQIVND (reference sequence). V lost 9 bases, J lost 6 bases, and 8 bases stayed unmatched. CDR3 nucleotides: TGTGCCAGCCAGGACAGGGGGCAATCGGATACGCAGTATTTT. Translated, it gives CASQDRGQSDTQYF. Full variable domain (rest looked up from reference TRBV19 and TRBJ2-3): DGGITQSPKYLFRKEGQNVTLSCEQNLNHDAMYWYRQDPGQGLRLIYYSQIVNDFQKGDIAEGYSVSREKKESFPLTVTSAQKNPTAFYLCASQDRGQSDTQYFGPGTRLTVL.

This chain uses TRBV6-5 with TRBJ1-5; 7 nucleotides agree with TRBD1. V was pared by 4 bases and J by 5 bases, with 2 bases of the junction left unmatched. Germline CDR1 is MNHEY and CDR2 is SVGAGI. The CDR3 has 13 amino acids. The CDR3 spells CASSSDRDQPQHF. CDR3 DNA: TGTGCCAGCAGTTCAGACAGGGATCAGCCCCAGCATTTT.